This T cell receptor beta chain is from a study of cytomegalovirus exposure and HLA in healthy donors. Study-level results: According to reports, the classifier identified cytomegalovirus status with high specificity and sensitivity. Among the CMV-associated chains, a few were confirmed in vitro as specific for CMV antigens.

The germline gives CDR1 MNHEY, CDR2 SVGAGI. CDR3 length: 9 amino acids. Turning to this clone: Antigen: not known. Its ends do not fully match the called genes, so a read error is possible.

Amplification used 60 Vbeta primers and 13 Jbeta primers. Produced via immunoSEQ multiplex PCR; TCRdb's table is partial and in-frame only. The profile shows approximately 160,000 clones, around four fifths of them singletons. This rearrangement joins TRBV6-5 to TRBJ2-5, with a weak D call TRBD1 (5 bases). The TCR comes from a man between 18 and 29 years old in good health and CMV-seropositive. The sample comprised PBMCs. CDR3 residues: CASGRAFDF. The CDR3 region has the DNA TGTGCCAGCGGCAGGGCCTTCGACTTC.